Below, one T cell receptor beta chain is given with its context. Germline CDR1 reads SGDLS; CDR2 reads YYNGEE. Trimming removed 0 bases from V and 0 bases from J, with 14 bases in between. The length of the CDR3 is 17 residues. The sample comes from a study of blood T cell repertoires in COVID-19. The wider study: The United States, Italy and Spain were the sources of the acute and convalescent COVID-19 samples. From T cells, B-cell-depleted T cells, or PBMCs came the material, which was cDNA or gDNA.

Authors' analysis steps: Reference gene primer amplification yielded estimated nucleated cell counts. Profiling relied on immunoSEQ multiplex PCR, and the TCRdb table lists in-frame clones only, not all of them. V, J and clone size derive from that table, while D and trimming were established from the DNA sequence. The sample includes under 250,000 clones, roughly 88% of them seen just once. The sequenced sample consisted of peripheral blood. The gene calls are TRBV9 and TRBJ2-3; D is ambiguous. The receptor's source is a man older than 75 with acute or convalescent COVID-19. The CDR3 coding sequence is TGTGCCAGCAGCGTAGGAGAGGTGGTCTTTAGCACAGATACGCAGTATTTT. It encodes CASSVGEVVFSTDTQYF.